The present T cell receptor (beta chain) was sequenced within a study of T-cell memory formation after mild COVID-19. Study-level findings and limits: Some clones that responded turned up in pre-infection memory, which suggests that cross-reactive memory joined in. Balance between CD4 and CD8 was seen in clones contracting day 15 to 85, and a CD4+ lean was seen in later expanders. Clones that contracted clustered mainly in CM and EM if CD4+ and in EMRA if CD8+.

Constant-segment-primed 5'RACE gave TCR alpha and TCR beta cDNA libraries with sample barcodes and UMIs. TCRdb fed the 5' RACE reads into MiXCR, producing one record per CDR3 protein. The data show about 350,000 distinct CDR3 sequences, roughly 15% seen once. The V gene's germline CDR1 is DFQATT and CDR2 SNEGSKA (reference sequence). The length of the CDR3 is 13 residues. Trimming removed 3 bases from V and 2 bases from J, with 10 bases in between. This clonotype was counted at least ten times. Its antigen is as yet unknown. This TCR derives from a man younger than 35 who had mild COVID-19 (a few samples of this study predate the infection). Cell type and time point are not known. The chain carries TRBV20-1 and TRBJ2-5; either TRBD1 or TRBD2 may supply D (5 bases each). The sequenced material came from PBMCs or a T cell subset sorted from them (not recorded which). The CDR3: CSARTGPQETQYF. In DNA form, the CDR3 reads TGCAGTGCTAGGACGGGACCTCAAGAGACCCAGTACTTC.